This TCR beta chain was identified in a study of blood T cell repertoires in COVID-19. Study-wide context: Both acute and convalescent COVID-19 samples were obtained from the United States, Italy and Spain. T cells, B-cell-depleted T cells, or PBMCs provided the cDNA or gDNA that served as material.

Authors' data handling: It was from reference gene primer amplification that nucleated cell counts were estimated. TCRdb keeps only in-frame clones here, not all; method: immunoSEQ multiplex PCR. V, J and clone size reflect that table, while D and trimming were determined from the DNA. Here the sample spans 97,000 or so clones, about 88% being singletons. This clonotype was obtained from a man aged 50 or older with active or convalescent COVID-19. Sequenced: peripheral blood.

The CDR3 DNA follows: TGTGCCAGTAGTATAGGTGAGCGAGGCACCGGGGAGCTGTTTTTT. Its protein product is CASSIGERGTGELFF. This sequence joins TRBV19 and TRBJ2-2; the D is unclear. This CDR3 has 15 residues. Germline V lookup: CDR1 LNHDA, CDR2 SQIVND (reference sequence). V lost 1 base to trimming and J lost 4 bases, with 10 bases between them.